This T cell receptor (beta chain) was profiled in a study of blood T cell repertoires in COVID-19. Study summary: Donors in the United States, Italy and Spain gave samples during acute or convalescent COVID-19. PBMCs, B-cell-depleted T cells, or T cells provided the cDNA or gDNA that made up the material.

The V and J ends lost 4 bases and 3 bases respectively, with 17 bases between them. Germline CDR1 reads SGHRS; CDR2 reads YFSETQ. CDR3 size: 16 residues. Original processing notes: Using reference gene primer amplification, nucleated cell counts were estimated. Generated by immunoSEQ multiplex PCR, the TCRdb table keeps only in-frame clones and is missing some. The V and J calls and clone size come from that table; D and trimming were worked out from the DNA. The sample yields approximately 270,000 clones, around 90% seen once. This receptor was taken from a man aged 50 to 59 with acute or convalescent COVID-19. The rearrangement joins TRBV5-1 to TRBJ1-3; possible D gene TRBD1, 6 bases. Sequences were obtained from peripheral blood. This chain's CDR3 is CASSPNIRGFGNTIYF. The CDR3 DNA sequence: TGCGCCAGCAGCCCAAATATCAGGGGCTTTGGAAACACCATATATTTT.